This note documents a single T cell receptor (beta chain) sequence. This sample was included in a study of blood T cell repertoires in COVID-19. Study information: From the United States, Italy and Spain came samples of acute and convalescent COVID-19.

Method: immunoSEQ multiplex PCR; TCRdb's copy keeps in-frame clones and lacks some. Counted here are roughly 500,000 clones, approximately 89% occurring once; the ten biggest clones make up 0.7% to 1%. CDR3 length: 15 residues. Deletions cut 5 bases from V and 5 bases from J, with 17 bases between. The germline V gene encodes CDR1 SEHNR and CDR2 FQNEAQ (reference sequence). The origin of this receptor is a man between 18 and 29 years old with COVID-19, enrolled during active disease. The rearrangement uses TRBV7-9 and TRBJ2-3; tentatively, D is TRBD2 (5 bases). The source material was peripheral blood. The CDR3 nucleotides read TGTGCCAGCAGCCCACAAGAGGTACGGGGAGATACGCAGTATTTT. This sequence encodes CASSPQEVRGDTQYF.